Below, 10 T cell receptor beta chains from the same sample are listed, as sequenced in a study of shared clonotypes between healthy human individuals. TCRdb's copy holds only in-frame clones and misses some; the assay was immunoSEQ multiplex PCR. The profile covers roughly 2 million clones, with approximately 94% appearing a single time and more than 0.95% taken by the ten largest. Naivety among CD8 cells was defined by CD45RO negativity and positive CCR7 selection, thereby excluding terminally differentiated effector memory CD45RA+ cells. Sequenced input: naive CD8+ T cells sorted from blood. The receptor set was obtained from a man between 18 and 29 years old in good health.

The chain carries TRBV5-1 and TRBJ1-2, with no clear D. Germline values: CDR1 SGHRS, CDR2 YFSETQ. The CDR3 loop spans 15 amino acids. The ends were cut back, 0 bases at V and 1 base at J, with 10 bases in the middle. Written as DNA, the CDR3 is TGCGCCAGCAGCTTGGGTTCGGCGGGTAACTATGGCTACACCTTC. It translates to CASSLGSAGNYGYTF.

The rearrangement joins TRBV5-4 to TRBJ2-3; the D gene is possibly TRBD2 (5 bases). Deletions cut 0 bases from V and 2 bases from J, with 13 bases between. CDR1 and CDR2 from the germline V gene are SGHNT and YYREEE (reference sequence). The CDR3 runs 16 residues. The CDR3 nucleotides are TGTGCCAGCAGCTTGGTAGTGGGGAGCCCCACAGATACGCAGTATTTT. Its protein is CASSLVVGSPTDTQYF.

Remarks on this clone: Other DNA variants within this sample encode the same CDR3. J is TRBJ2-2 and V is TRBV10-1; no firm D call. The CDR3 covers 11 residues. The germline V gene encodes CDR1 WNHNN and CDR2 SYGVQD (reference sequence). V was cut by 3 bases and J by 6 bases, with 2 bases left in between. The CDR3 sequence is CASSESGELFF. In nucleotides, the CDR3 is TGCGCCAGCAGTGAATCCGGGGAGCTGTTTTTT.

This chain links TRBV15 with TRBJ2-7; no reliable D call. This CDR3 is built from 13 residues. The V gene lost 5 bases and the J gene lost 5 bases, with 13 bases spanning the gap. CDR1 and CDR2 from the germline V gene are LNHNV and YYDKDF (reference sequence). As DNA, the CDR3 is TGTGCCACCAGCCCTTCACCCGGAAACGAGCAGTACTTC. Encoded protein: CATSPSPGNEQYF.

The rearrangement uses TRBV2 and TRBJ2-3, with TRBD2 as a possible D gene (5 bases). From germline, CDR1 is SNHLY and CDR2 FYNNEI. The CDR3 is 15 residues long. Trimming took 4 bases from V and 6 from J, leaving 17 bases between them. The CDR3 spells CASSGADLPLDTQYF. The CDR3, as DNA: TGTGCCAGCAGTGGAGCGGACCTACCCCTGGATACGCAGTATTTT.

V gene TRBV6-6 combines with J gene TRBJ1-1, with 7 nucleotides matching TRBD1. Germline values: CDR1 MNHNY, CDR2 SVGAGI (reference sequence). Trimming took 2 bases from V and 3 from J; bases not matched to a gene: 9. The CDR3 runs 16 residues. CDR3 DNA: TGTGCCAGCAGTTACGGCCTAGGGACAGCCGACACTGAAGCTTTCTTT. Encoded protein: CASSYGLGTADTEAFF.

The chain employs TRBV6-5 and TRBJ2-1; 7 nucleotides align to TRBD1. With V trimmed by 7 bases and J by 2 bases, 8 bases remained unmatched. The germline V gene has CDR1 MNHEY and CDR2 SVGAGI. The length of the CDR3 is 15 residues. CDR3 in amino acids: CASTPPGTAYNEQFF. The CDR3 DNA is TGTGCCAGCACCCCCCCCGGGACAGCCTACAATGAGCAGTTCTTC.

The rearrangement joins TRBV7-2 to TRBJ2-7, with 10 positions matching TRBD2. V lost 1 base, J lost 1 base, and 7 bases stayed unmatched. This CDR3 contains 17 residues. Germline V lookup: CDR1 SGHTA, CDR2 FQGNSA. In DNA form, the CDR3 reads TGTGCCAGCAGCTTAGAGGATAGCGGGAGGAGATCCTACGAGCAGTACTTC. Translating it yields CASSLEDSGRRSYEQYF.

This chain uses TRBV27 with TRBJ1-3; D is unresolved. The V end was cut by 5 bases, the J end by 4 bases, with 12 bases between. CDR3 length equals 14 residues. Germline V gene data show CDR1 as MNHEY and CDR2 as SMNVEV (reference sequence). CDR3 region: CASSPGVLGNTIYF. In DNA, the CDR3 is TGTGCCAGCAGTCCGGGAGTCTTAGGAAACACCATATATTTT.

The rearrangement joins TRBV4-3 to TRBJ1-5, with D maybe TRBD1 (6 bases). Trimming shortened V by 4 bases and J by 2 bases, and 15 bases separated the two germline ends. The CDR3 contains 16 residues. CDR1 and CDR2 (germline): LGHNA, YSLEER. The CDR3 spells CASSPTWAGGNQPQHF. The CDR3 DNA is TGCGCCAGCAGCCCGACCTGGGCAGGGGGCAATCAGCCCCAGCATTTT.